The 5 T cell receptor beta chains below were found in one sample sequenced in a study of TIL therapy for anti-PD-1-resistant metastatic lung cancer. Sequencing used immunoSEQ v3. Clones were sequenced by immunoSEQ multiplex PCR, and TCRdb holds only the in-frame ones, with some missing. In the table there are some 46,000 clones, 79% of which are singletons. The sample's time point: pre-treatment sample, taken before nivolumab and TIL therapy. Sequencing used blood, obtained at baseline. Receptor source: a man aged 65 to 79 with non-small cell lung cancer.

This chain connects TRBV5-1 to TRBJ2-1; 8 bases are shared with TRBD2. The trim removed 0 bases at V and 1 base at J, leaving 6 bases unmatched. CDR1 is SGHRS, CDR2 YFSETQ, per germline. The CDR3 has 17 amino acids. The CDR3 reads CASSLDLAGTSYNEQFF. In DNA, the CDR3 is TGCGCCAGCAGCTTGGATCTAGCGGGCACGTCCTACAATGAGCAGTTCTTC.

The chain is built from TRBV6-1 and TRBJ2-2, with a weak D call TRBD1 (6 bases). This CDR3 spans 15 amino acids. V was trimmed by 2 bases and J by 0 bases, leaving 7 bases between them. The germline CDR1 and CDR2 sequences are MNHNS and SASEGT. CDR3 loop: CASSERGTNTGELFF. CDR3 nucleotide sequence: TGTGCCAGCAGTGAAAGGGGGACGAACACCGGGGAGCTGTTTTTT.

The genes are TRBV2 and TRBJ1-1; TRBD1 agrees at 7 bases. CDR3 length: 15 residues. J was trimmed by 7 bases and V by 3 bases; bases with no gene match: 11. CDR1 and CDR2 (germline): SNHLY, FYNNEI. The DNA of the CDR3 is TGTGCCAGCAGTGATACCGGGTGGGACAGCGATGAAGCTTTCTTT. Protein product: CASSDTGWDSDEAFF.

This chain uses TRBV5-1 with TRBJ2-2; 9 positions agree with TRBD1. V was clipped by 2 bases and J by 7 bases; unmatched bases: 6. CDR3 length equals 15 residues. The germline CDR1 and CDR2 sequences are SGHRS and YFSETQ. The CDR3 DNA is TGCGCCAGCAGCTTAAGGACAGGGGATTACGGGGAGCTGTTTTTT. It specifies CASSLRTGDYGELFF. Using reference TRBV5-1 and TRBJ2-2 for the parts outside the CDR3, the full variable domain is KAGVTQTPRYLIKTRGQQVTLSCSPISGHRSVSWYQQTPGQGLQFLFEYFSETQRNKGNFPGRFSGRQFSNSRSEMNVSTLELGDSALYLCASSLRTGDYGELFFGEGSRLTVL.

The genes are TRBV5-1 and TRBJ1-1; D might be TRBD1 (5 bases). Germline V gene sequence: CDR1 SGHRS, CDR2 YFSETQ. The V and J ends lost 7 bases and 6 bases respectively, with 19 bases between them. The CDR3 has 14 residues. As DNA, the CDR3 is TGCGCCAGCGCCTCCGGGACCGCAAGCGCTGAAGCTTTCTTT. Protein sequence: CASASGTASAEAFF. Full variable domain (rest looked up from reference TRBV5-1 and TRBJ1-1): KAGVTQTPRYLIKTRGQQVTLSCSPISGHRSVSWYQQTPGQGLQFLFEYFSETQRNKGNFPGRFSGRQFSNSRSEMNVSTLELGDSALYLCASASGTASAEAFFGQGTRLTVV.